These 21 T cell receptor beta chains came from one sample sequenced in a study of breast tumors, draining lymph nodes, adjacent tissues. TCRdb processed the multiplex PCR reads anew with MiXCR; each CDR3 protein has one entry. Here the sample spans roughly 80,000 distinct CDR3 sequences, under 25% being singletons. Samples came from axillary lymph nodes draining the breast cancer. The sequenced material came from axillary lymph node tissue. These receptors were collected from a female donor with breast cancer. Some clones in this sample may be carry-over from other donors' samples.

The V gene is TRBV27, the J gene TRBJ1-6; 9 positions match TRBD1. The germline V gene encodes CDR1 MNHEY and CDR2 SMNVEV (reference sequence). The CDR3 has 15 residues. After removal of 4 bases from V and 6 bases from J, the junction contained 4 bases not matched to a gene. CDR3 DNA: TGTGCCAGCAGTTCCGGGACAGGGATTAATTCACCCCTCCACTTT. Residues: CASSSGTGINSPLHF.

This clonotype was seen a handful of times. The genes are TRBV5-1 and TRBJ1-2; D not certain. Germline-derived CDR1 and CDR2 are SGHRS and YFSETQ. The ends were cut back, 0 bases at V and 10 bases at J, with 19 bases in the middle. The CDR3 consists of 15 residues. CDR3 in DNA: TGCGCCAGCAGCTTGGAAACTGGGTCCGGCCATGCCTACACCTTC. Its protein product is CASSLETGSGHAYTF.

With regard to this clonotype: Just one base apart from a much larger clone, this may be a read error. V gene TRBV2 combines with J gene TRBJ1-2; D is ambiguous. The CDR3 has 11 residues. The ends were cut back, 8 bases at V and 3 bases at J, with 7 bases in the middle. CDR1 and CDR2 from the germline V gene are SNHLY and FYNNEI. This CDR3 reads CASGLYYGYTF. In DNA, the CDR3 is TGTGCCAGCGGCCTCTACTATGGCTACACCTTC.

This clonotype was recorded many times. CDR3 residues: CASSQDTPGRSSYNSPLHF. The CDR3 DNA sequence: TGCGCCAGCAGCCAAGATACCCCAGGGCGGAGCTCCTATAATTCACCCCTCCACTTT. This rearrangement joins TRBV4-3 to TRBJ1-6, with a weak D call TRBD1 (5 bases). The CDR3 runs to 19 residues. Germline V gene sequence: CDR1 LGHNA, CDR2 YSLEER. V lost 0 bases and J lost 0, with 15 bases in between.

At least ten counts were recorded for this clonotype. The chain couples TRBV5-6 to TRBJ1-3, with TRBD1 as a possible D gene (6 bases). The CDR3 is 15 amino acids. Germline loops: CDR1 SGHDT, CDR2 YYEEEE. V lost 2 bases and J 2 bases, leaving 11 bases between the germline ends. The CDR3, as DNA: TGTGCCAGCAGCTTCACGGGGGCCCCTGGAAACACCATATATTTT. This gives the protein CASSFTGAPGNTIYF.

The chain has TRBV20-1 and TRBJ1-1; D is unclear. CDR3 length: 11 amino acids. The germline V gene has CDR1 DFQATT and CDR2 SNEGSKA (reference sequence). Trimming took off 6 bases at V and 10 bases at J, with 15 bases between the two ends. The CDR3 loop reads CSARPPSGAFF. The CDR3 DNA reads TGCAGTGCACGCCCACCTTCTGGAGCTTTCTTT.

This chain connects TRBV18 to TRBJ1-2, with TRBD1 as a possible D gene (6 bases). Germline CDR1 KGHSH, CDR2 LQKENI. This CDR3 region has 14 residues. V gave up 11 bases and J gave up 5 bases, with 21 bases separating them. This chain's CDR3 is CAVSPQGKTYGYTF. The DNA of the CDR3 is TGTGCCGTCTCACCCCAGGGGAAGACATATGGCTACACCTTC.

J is TRBJ1-5 and V is TRBV19; the D is unclear. Per the germline V gene, CDR1 is LNHDA and CDR2 is SQIVND (reference sequence). V gave up 4 bases and J gave up 1 base, with 20 bases separating them. The CDR3 length is 18 residues. This CDR3 reads CASSTGRGVLLSNQPQHF. DNA of the CDR3: TGTGCCAGTAGTACTGGACGGGGAGTGTTACTGAGCAATCAGCCCCAGCATTTT.

This clonotype was found many times. This rearrangement joins TRBV11-1 to TRBJ2-7; D may be TRBD1 (5 bases). CDR3 size: 15 residues. V lost 5 bases and J 0 bases, leaving 14 bases between the germline ends. Germline CDR1 SGHAT, CDR2 FQDESV (reference sequence). The CDR3 is CASSLTEGASYEQYF. Here the CDR3 DNA reads TGTGCCAGCAGCCTCACCGAAGGGGCCTCCTACGAGCAGTACTTC.

This clonotype was counted ten times or more. The chain recombines TRBV5-6 with TRBJ2-7; 9 bases are a match to TRBD1. Germline V gene data show CDR1 as SGHDT and CDR2 as YYEEEE. The CDR3 runs 14 residues. J was trimmed by 1 base and V by 3 bases; bases with no gene match: 2. CDR3 region: CASSSTGGSYEQYF. In DNA, the CDR3 is TGTGCCAGCAGCTCGACAGGGGGTTCCTACGAGCAGTACTTC.

This clonotype was counted at least ten times. The chain links TRBV6-2 or TRBV6-3 to TRBJ2-7, with 8 bases identical to TRBD2. The CDR3 runs to 16 residues. Germline CDR1 reads MNHEY; CDR2 reads SVGEGT. V lost 2 bases, J lost 2 bases, and 8 bases stayed unmatched. In nucleotides, the CDR3 is TGTGCCAGCAGTTACGACAGGAGCGGGGGTGCCTACGAGCAGTACTTC. This sequence encodes CASSYDRSGGAYEQYF.

This clonotype appeared a few times. The gene calls are TRBV15 and TRBJ2-7, with a weak D call TRBD2 (6 bases). The germline V and J ends were trimmed by 1 base and 2 bases, with 12 bases remaining between them. Germline V gene sequence: CDR1 LNHNV, CDR2 YYDKDF (reference sequence). The CDR3 consists of 15 residues. The CDR3 region is CATSRGAGSPYEQYF. The DNA of the CDR3 is TGTGCCACCAGCAGAGGCGCCGGGAGCCCCTACGAGCAGTACTTC.

The chain employs TRBV6-2 or TRBV6-3 and TRBJ1-2; no clear D. The germline V gene has CDR1 MNHEY and CDR2 SVGEGT. V was trimmed by 7 bases and J by 4 bases, leaving 16 bases between them. The CDR3 has 14 residues. For the CDR3, the DNA is TGTGCCAGCACCCTGGACGGTCAAGGCTATGGCTACACCTTC. Translation gives CASTLDGQGYGYTF.

The table lists this clonotype with many counts. The gene calls are TRBV6-1 and TRBJ2-7, with D maybe TRBD2 (5 bases). This CDR3 has 11 amino acids. Germline CDR1 is MNHNS and CDR2 is SASEGT. Trimming removed 6 bases from V and 6 bases from J, with 9 bases in between. The CDR3 spells CASRAVGEQYF. CDR3 coding DNA: TGTGCCAGCAGAGCGGTAGGCGAGCAGTACTTC.

This clonotype was recorded many times. This chain links TRBV5-8 with TRBJ1-2, with D possibly TRBD1 on 6 matching bases. Trimming cost V 0 bases and J 2 bases, with 17 bases left between them. Germline V CDR1 and CDR2: SGHTS, YDEGEE. The CDR3 is 17 amino acids. CDR3 bases: TGTGCCAGCAGCTTGGAGTCCGACAGACAGGCGAACTATGGCTACACCTTC. Translation gives CASSLESDRQANYGYTF.

In this sample, this clonotype turned up many times. The chain uses TRBV7-9 and TRBJ2-5, with 10 positions matching TRBD1. Germline V gives CDR1 SEHNR, CDR2 FQNEAQ (reference sequence). The CDR3 sequence is 15 residues long. Germline trimming cut 5 bases from V and 4 bases from J; bases unmatched to any gene: 7. Written as DNA, the CDR3 is TGTGCCAGCAGCCCGGGACAGGGGAACCGAGAGACCCAGTACTTC. Its translation is CASSPGQGNRETQYF.

A word on this clonotype: The junction departs from the called germline gene at one end, perhaps through a read error. The chain links TRBV20-1 to TRBJ2-7, with D tentatively TRBD1 (6 bases). The CDR3 consists of 13 residues. The germline V gene has CDR1 DFQATT and CDR2 SNEGSKA (reference sequence). CDR3 in DNA: TGCAGTGCTAGTTGGGGACAAACCTACGAGCGGCACTTC. It is translated as CSASWGQTYERHF.

Worth noting for this clonotype: This may be a read error, as it is one base from a much larger clone. V gene TRBV9 combines with J gene TRBJ2-1; tentative D call: TRBD2 (5 bases). Trimming shortened V by 0 bases and J by 9 bases, and 13 bases separated the two germline ends. Per germline, CDR1 SGDLS and CDR2 YYNGEE. The CDR3 has 14 residues. The CDR3 nucleotides read TGTGCCAGCAGCGTAGGTTGGTCTAGCACTGAGCAGTTCTTC. Translating it yields CASSVGWSSTEQFF.

This clonotype came up many times. The chain employs TRBV9 and TRBJ2-5, with D perhaps matching TRBD2 (5 bases). Trimming shortened V by 5 bases and J by 3 bases, and 11 bases separated the two germline ends. Per germline, CDR1 SGDLS and CDR2 YYNGEE. The CDR3 loop spans 13 amino acids. CDR3 nucleotide sequence: TGTGCCAGCAGTCAAACTAGTGAAGAGACCCAGTACTTC. It codes for CASSQTSEETQYF.

This clonotype has a count of ten or more. The chain links TRBV25-1 to TRBJ1-4; D is unresolved. The germline gives CDR1 MGHDK, CDR2 SYGVNS. V shed 6 bases and J shed 7 bases, with 15 bases lying between them. The CDR3 spans 14 residues. The CDR3 protein is CASRADGWGEKLFF. For the CDR3, the DNA is TGTGCCAGCAGGGCCGATGGTTGGGGTGAAAAACTGTTTTTT.

This chain uses TRBV4-1 with TRBJ1-2; no clear D gene. Germline lookup yields CDR1 MGHRA and CDR2 YSYEKL. V was trimmed by 0 bases and J by 0 bases, leaving 14 bases between them. The CDR3 extends over 17 amino acids. The CDR3 spells CASSQDHWEGANYGYTF. The DNA of the CDR3 is TGCGCCAGCAGCCAAGATCACTGGGAGGGAGCTAACTATGGCTACACCTTC.